The 21 T cell receptor beta chains given below trace back to one sample, sequenced in a study of shared clonotypes between healthy human individuals. Sequencing was performed with immunoSEQ multiplex PCR; in TCRdb, only in-frame clones are kept and a portion is missing. The sample consists of 2 million to 2.5 million clones, 90% to 95% of them appearing once. Sequencing was carried out using naive CD4+ T cells from PBMCs. The subset: CD45RA+ positively selected. The receptors originated from a man aged 18 to 35 in good health. Some clones in this sample may be carry-over from other donors' samples.

The chain couples TRBV5-4 to TRBJ2-1; 12 positions agree with TRBD2. J lost 8 bases, V lost 4 bases, and 7 bases had no gene match. This CDR3 is 15 amino acids long. Germline V lookup: CDR1 SGHNT, CDR2 YYREEE (reference sequence). CDR3: CASSIRTSGNHEQFF. Here the CDR3 DNA reads TGTGCCAGCAGCATACGGACTAGCGGGAACCATGAGCAGTTCTTC. The full variable domain, completed using reference TRBV5-4 and TRBJ2-1, is ETGVTQSPTHLIKTRGQQVTLRCSSQSGHNTVSWYQQALGQGPQFIFQYYREEENGRGNFPPRFSGLQFPNYSSELNVNALELDDSALYLCASSIRTSGNHEQFFGPGTRLTVL.

The chain carries TRBV5-1 and TRBJ2-1; 9 positions agree with TRBD1. This CDR3 spans 13 amino acids. V lost 2 bases to trimming and J lost 9 bases; unmatched junction nucleotides: 3. Germline V gives CDR1 SGHRS, CDR2 YFSETQ. In DNA form, the CDR3 reads TGCGCCAGCAGCTTCACAGGGGGCCTTGAGCAGTTCTTC. Amino acids: CASSFTGGLEQFF. The complete variable domain, with remaining parts taken from reference TRBV5-1 and TRBJ2-1, reads KAGVTQTPRYLIKTRGQQVTLSCSPISGHRSVSWYQQTPGQGLQFLFEYFSETQRNKGNFPGRFSGRQFSNSRSEMNVSTLELGDSALYLCASSFTGGLEQFFGPGTRLTVL.

The V and J genes are TRBV11-2 and TRBJ1-1, with 8 nucleotides matching TRBD1. From germline, CDR1 is SGHAT and CDR2 FQNNGV. CDR3 length: 19 residues. The V gene end was trimmed by 1 base and the J gene end by 1 base; junction bases not matched to a gene: 14. CDR3 residues: CASSLARGLRGRGNTEAFF. Written as DNA, the CDR3 is TGTGCCAGCAGCTTAGCCAGGGGGCTAAGGGGCCGGGGGAACACTGAAGCTTTCTTT.

This clone is a singleton in its sample. The chain links TRBV4-1 to TRBJ2-1, with TRBD2 identical over 7 bases. This CDR3 has 18 residues. The ends lost 3 bases at V and 4 bases at J; junction bases unmatched: 15. Germline V gene lookup returns CDR1 MGHRA and CDR2 YSYEKL. The CDR3 sequence: CASSHSTFGLAVYNEQFF. The CDR3 nucleotides are TGCGCCAGCAGCCACAGCACGTTTGGGCTAGCGGTATACAATGAGCAGTTCTTC.

The V gene is TRBV18, the J gene TRBJ1-5; possible D gene TRBD1, 6 bases. The V gene's germline CDR1 is KGHSH and CDR2 LQKENI. With 3 bases removed from V and 5 bases from J, the gap between germline ends came to 20 bases. CDR3 size: 17 residues. In nucleotides, the CDR3 is TGTGCCAGCTCACCGGGGGGCCGACGGGGACAAGATCAGCCCCAGCATTTT. Encoded protein: CASSPGGRRGQDQPQHF.

The chain uses TRBV4-3 and TRBJ2-7; D ambiguous. Germline V gene lookup returns CDR1 LGHNA and CDR2 YSLEER. This CDR3 comprises 14 residues. Trimming shortened V by 4 bases and J by 5 bases, and 15 bases separated the two germline ends. The CDR3 nucleotides read TGCGCCAGCAGCCCCCGCTTCTTAGCCCACGAGCAGTACTTC. Amino acids: CASSPRFLAHEQYF.

The chain recombines TRBV7-2 with TRBJ2-3; no clear D. The CDR3 consists of 12 residues. V dropped 2 bases and J dropped 6 bases, with 6 bases sitting between them. Germline lookup yields CDR1 SGHTA and CDR2 FQGNSA. CDR3 sequence: CASSLWSDTQYF. The CDR3 bases are TGTGCCAGCAGCTTATGGTCCGATACGCAGTATTTT.

This clone showed up just once. The V call is TRBV2, the J call TRBJ1-2; D may be TRBD1 (5 bases). Germline values: CDR1 SNHLY, CDR2 FYNNEI. The CDR3 extends over 14 amino acids. Deletions cut 1 base from V and 3 bases from J, with 9 bases between. The CDR3 DNA follows: TGTGCCAGCAGTGAAGGCGGCAGGGACTATGGCTACACCTTC. This sequence encodes CASSEGGRDYGYTF.

There are a few counts of this clone. The chain has TRBV28 and TRBJ1-1, with a tentative D call TRBD1 (5 bases). V was cut by 6 bases and J by 1 base, with 9 bases left in between. From germline, CDR1 is MDHEN and CDR2 SYDVKM. The CDR3 loop spans 13 amino acids. The CDR3 DNA follows: TGTGCCAGCAGGGGACGTACGAACACTGAAGCTTTCTTT. Protein: CASRGRTNTEAFF.

This chain joins TRBV7-6 and TRBJ2-3, with 7 positions matching TRBD2. The CDR3 is made up of 16 amino acids. The germline gives CDR1 SGHVS, CDR2 FNYEAQ. V shed 2 bases and J 0 bases; nucleotides not matched to a gene: 5. DNA of the CDR3: TGTGCCAGCAGCTTACGGAGGCGGGAGAGCACAGATACGCAGTATTTT. Translated: CASSLRRRESTDTQYF.

This rearrangement joins TRBV7-3 to TRBJ2-3, with TRBD2 matching over 10 bases. Germline loops: CDR1 SGHTA, CDR2 FQGTGA. The length of the CDR3 is 17 residues. The ends lost 5 bases at V and 1 base at J; junction bases unmatched: 9. CDR3 nucleotide sequence: TGTGCCAGCAGCCAAACAGGGCTAGCGGGAGGCACAGATACGCAGTATTTT. Translated: CASSQTGLAGGTDTQYF.

The J gene is TRBJ2-1, the V gene TRBV18; TRBD2 aligns across 7 bases. Germline CDR1 reads KGHSH; CDR2 reads LQKENI. V shed 3 bases, J shed 5 bases, and the junction held 10 bases outside the gene matches. CDR3 size: 16 residues. CDR3 nucleotides: TGTGCCAGCTCACCGCTCGGGCCTAGCGGCGACAATGAGCAGTTCTTC. Protein: CASSPLGPSGDNEQFF.

The chain has TRBV2 and TRBJ2-1; D ambiguous. Germline-derived CDR1 and CDR2 are SNHLY and FYNNEI. The CDR3 covers 10 residues. Trimming removed 4 bases from V and 8 bases from J, with 3 bases in between. The CDR3 nucleotides read TGTGCCAGCAGTGGCGATGAGCAGTTCTTC. Translated, it gives CASSGDEQFF.

The table lists this clone with a count of one. The chain links TRBV6-1 to TRBJ2-3; D assignment may be TRBD1 or TRBD2 (5 bases each). This CDR3 comprises 13 residues. V was cut by 8 bases and J by 3 bases, with 12 bases left in between. Germline V gene data show CDR1 as MNHNS and CDR2 as SASEGT. The CDR3 sequence is CASVGWGTDTQYF. The DNA of the CDR3 is TGTGCCAGCGTAGGCTGGGGGACAGATACGCAGTATTTT.

Of note for this clone: The sample has other DNA sequences that encode this CDR3 too. This chain's CDR3 is CASSLWTSGSRTDTQYF. The CDR3 nucleotides read TGCGCCAGCAGCTTGTGGACTAGCGGGAGTAGGACAGATACGCAGTATTTT. The chain employs TRBV5-1 and TRBJ2-3, with TRBD2 matching over 13 bases. The CDR3 contains 17 residues. The trim removed 1 base at V and 3 bases at J, leaving 5 bases unmatched. Germline CDR1 is SGHRS and CDR2 is YFSETQ.

The V and J genes are TRBV6-5 and TRBJ2-3, with TRBD2 matching over 8 bases. This CDR3 region has 14 residues. With V trimmed by 6 bases and J by 3 bases, 5 bases remained unmatched. Germline V gene sequence: CDR1 MNHEY, CDR2 SVGAGI. CDR3: CASRREGLTDTQYF. In nucleotides, the CDR3 is TGTGCCAGCAGACGGGAGGGCCTGACAGATACGCAGTATTTT.

Comments on this clone: Other DNA sequences of this sample code for an identical CDR3. The V and J genes are TRBV7-2 and TRBJ1-1; a possible D gene is TRBD1 (6 bases). CDR3 length: 15 residues. CDR1 and CDR2 from the germline V gene are SGHTA and FQGNSA. V was trimmed by 1 base and J by 0 bases, leaving 9 bases between them. This CDR3 is CASSLVRGLNTEAFF. CDR3 nucleotides: TGTGCCAGCAGCTTAGTCAGGGGCCTGAACACTGAAGCTTTCTTT. Full variable domain (remainder filled in from reference TRBV7-2 and TRBJ1-1): GAGVSQSPSNKVTEKGKDVELRCDPISGHTALYWYRQSLGQGLEFLIYFQGNSAPDKSGLPSDRFSAERTGGSVSTLTIQRTQQEDSAVYLCASSLVRGLNTEAFFGQGTRLTVV.

The chain couples TRBV14 to TRBJ2-1, with 8 bases lining up with TRBD2. The CDR3 has 15 residues. Germline V gene data show CDR1 as SGHDN and CDR2 as FVKESK. The ends lost 4 bases at V and 5 bases at J; junction bases unmatched: 7. CDR3 coding DNA: TGTGCCAGCAGCCTCCTGGCGGGAGGACACAATGAGCAGTTCTTC. The encoded protein is CASSLLAGGHNEQFF.

The chain combines TRBV18 with TRBJ1-3; D is unresolved. V was shortened by 4 bases and J by 4 bases, with 14 bases between the two germline ends. Germline values: CDR1 KGHSH, CDR2 LQKENI. The CDR3 has 15 residues. Here the CDR3 reads CASSRTGLGGNTIYF. CDR3 bases: TGTGCCAGCTCACGGACGGGTCTCGGGGGAAACACCATATATTTT.

For this clone: Other DNA sequences within the sample encode an identical CDR3. This chain uses TRBV6-6 with TRBJ1-1, with D unclear. CDR3 length equals 11 residues. The germline V gene encodes CDR1 MNHNY and CDR2 SVGAGI (reference sequence). Trimming removed 5 bases from V and 4 bases from J, with 5 bases in between. This CDR3 reads CASSPATEAFF. Here the CDR3 DNA reads TGTGCCAGCAGTCCTGCCACTGAAGCTTTCTTT.

Details on this clone: Within the sample, other DNA sequences also encode this same CDR3. The V and J genes are TRBV5-1 and TRBJ1-3; D remains unclear. V lost 0 bases and J 4 bases, leaving 11 bases between the germline ends. This CDR3 has 15 amino acids. The V gene's germline CDR1 is SGHRS and CDR2 YFSETQ. The CDR3 nucleotides read TGCGCCAGCAGCTTGGAGGGTCTATCCGGAAACACCATATATTTT. It is translated as CASSLEGLSGNTIYF.